Listed below are T cell receptor beta chains from one sample, sequenced in a study of blood T cell repertoires in COVID-19. Some clones are missing from TCRdb's copy, which holds only in-frame ones; the method was immunoSEQ multiplex PCR. The table has roughly 250,000 clones, 88% seen once; the top ten hold 3.5% to 4.5%. Source material: peripheral blood. The receptors come from a man in his 60s who had recovered from COVID-19. The conserved cysteine and the conserved F or W are not part of the CDR3 here. Each record gives: V gene, CDR3 length, J gene, D gene, CDR3 protein. D genes are given only for firm matches.

v_gene: TRBV29-1; len: 11; j_gene: TRBJ1-1; d_gene: NA; CDR3aa: SATRGGNTEAF
v_gene: TRBV7-2; len: 12; j_gene: TRBJ1-5; d_gene: TRBD1; CDR3aa: ASSSGQGNQPQH
v_gene: TRBV12-5; len: 15; j_gene: TRBJ2-7; d_gene: TRBD1; CDR3aa: ASGLALGTGISYEQY
v_gene: TRBV18; len: 15; j_gene: TRBJ1-3; d_gene: TRBD1; CDR3aa: ASSPPTGQRRGNTIY
v_gene: TRBV19; len: 14; j_gene: TRBJ1-2; d_gene: TRBD1; CDR3aa: ASSMGQGVTNYGYT
v_gene: TRBV11-2; len: 14; j_gene: TRBJ1-3; d_gene: TRBD1; CDR3aa: ASSSTGTGPGNTIY
v_gene: TRBV11-1; len: 13; j_gene: TRBJ2-7; d_gene: TRBD1; CDR3aa: ASSRQGGPTYEQY
v_gene: TRBV9; len: 12; j_gene: TRBJ2-7; d_gene: TRBD1; CDR3aa: ASSVGQGAYEQY
v_gene: TRBV19; len: 11; j_gene: TRBJ2-2; d_gene: NA; CDR3aa: ASDPRGTGELF
v_gene: TRBV5-4; len: 13; j_gene: TRBJ1-6; d_gene: TRBD1; CDR3aa: ASSSGQGAGSPLH
v_gene: TRBV7-9; len: 12; j_gene: TRBJ1-5; d_gene: NA; CDR3aa: ASSLRGSGEPQH
v_gene: TRBV7-3; len: 16; j_gene: TRBJ2-1; d_gene: NA; CDR3aa: ASSLMRVLRTDYNEQF
v_gene: TRBV5-1; len: 12; j_gene: TRBJ1-3; d_gene: NA; CDR3aa: ASSLGQGADTIY
v_gene: TRBV6-2/TRBV6-3; len: 11; j_gene: TRBJ2-7; d_gene: TRBD2; CDR3aa: ASSRLAGREQY
v_gene: TRBV6-6; len: 16; j_gene: TRBJ1-1; d_gene: NA; CDR3aa: ASSPEARIAARGAEAF
v_gene: TRBV6-6; len: 11; j_gene: TRBJ1-2; d_gene: TRBD1; CDR3aa: ASRTGTDYGYT
v_gene: TRBV12-3/TRBV12-4; len: 10; j_gene: TRBJ1-5; d_gene: NA; CDR3aa: ASSFRNQPQH
v_gene: TRBV7-2; len: 13; j_gene: TRBJ2-7; d_gene: TRBD2; CDR3aa: ASSLSGGGAYEQY
v_gene: TRBV29-1; len: 11; j_gene: TRBJ2-1; d_gene: TRBD1; CDR3aa: SVEPDRGREQF
v_gene: TRBV5-6; len: 14; j_gene: TRBJ2-2; d_gene: NA; CDR3aa: ASSLVVAGPTGELF
v_gene: TRBV4-2; len: 11; j_gene: TRBJ2-5; d_gene: NA; CDR3aa: ASSRELQETQY
v_gene: TRBV5-1; len: 11; j_gene: TRBJ2-1; d_gene: NA; CDR3aa: ASSLSQGPEQF
v_gene: TRBV6-2/TRBV6-3; len: 12; j_gene: TRBJ2-7; d_gene: NA; CDR3aa: ASSRDGGAYEQY
v_gene: TRBV9; len: 14; j_gene: TRBJ1-3; d_gene: NA; CDR3aa: ASSVGHRDSGNTIY
v_gene: TRBV24-1; len: 14; j_gene: TRBJ2-5; d_gene: TRBD2; CDR3aa: ATSDFDLAGKETQY
v_gene: TRBV5-8; len: 14; j_gene: TRBJ2-3; d_gene: TRBD2; CDR3aa: ASSLGSGDSTDTQY
v_gene: TRBV27; len: 14; j_gene: TRBJ2-7; d_gene: TRBD2; CDR3aa: ASSPQGLAGGYEQY
v_gene: TRBV7-3; len: 14; j_gene: TRBJ2-6; d_gene: TRBD1; CDR3aa: ASSSRDRTGANVLT
v_gene: TRBV3-1/TRBV3-2; len: 14; j_gene: TRBJ2-7; d_gene: NA; CDR3aa: ASSQSSWTVFYEQY
v_gene: TRBV19; len: 12; j_gene: TRBJ1-1; d_gene: TRBD1; CDR3aa: ARRRGQGAREAF
v_gene: TRBV5-1; len: 13; j_gene: TRBJ2-5; d_gene: TRBD2; CDR3aa: ASSLASGPQETQY
v_gene: TRBV12-3/TRBV12-4; len: 11; j_gene: TRBJ1-1; d_gene: TRBD1; CDR3aa: ASRHRGTTEAF
v_gene: TRBV25-1; len: 14; j_gene: TRBJ2-3; d_gene: TRBD1; CDR3aa: ASSEFGTGGQGTQY
v_gene: TRBV7-9; len: 11; j_gene: TRBJ2-3; d_gene: NA; CDR3aa: ASSPDRGDTQY
v_gene: TRBV6-5; len: 11; j_gene: TRBJ2-7; d_gene: TRBD1; CDR3aa: ASSSGTDYEQY
v_gene: TRBV6-5; len: 12; j_gene: TRBJ1-4; d_gene: NA; CDR3aa: ASSSNRRVEKLF
v_gene: TRBV28; len: 13; j_gene: TRBJ2-5; d_gene: NA; CDR3aa: ASSSSGMAEETQY
v_gene: TRBV11-3; len: 13; j_gene: TRBJ2-1; d_gene: TRBD2; CDR3aa: ASSLGGGARGEQF
v_gene: TRBV6-1; len: 10; j_gene: TRBJ2-5; d_gene: NA; CDR3aa: ASSDLQETQY
v_gene: TRBV5-1; len: 12; j_gene: TRBJ2-7; d_gene: TRBD1; CDR3aa: ASSLGQGAHEQY
v_gene: TRBV2; len: 13; j_gene: TRBJ2-1; d_gene: NA; CDR3aa: ASRGYGGPRNEQF
v_gene: TRBV10-3; len: 15; j_gene: TRBJ2-2; d_gene: TRBD1; CDR3aa: AISGRQGPGGSGELF
v_gene: TRBV10-3; len: 12; j_gene: TRBJ1-5; d_gene: TRBD1; CDR3aa: AIATGNSNQPQH
v_gene: TRBV5-1; len: 12; j_gene: TRBJ1-2; d_gene: NA; CDR3aa: ASSLNGINYGYT
v_gene: TRBV18; len: 14; j_gene: TRBJ2-1; d_gene: TRBD2; CDR3aa: ASSSSGGSKYNEQF